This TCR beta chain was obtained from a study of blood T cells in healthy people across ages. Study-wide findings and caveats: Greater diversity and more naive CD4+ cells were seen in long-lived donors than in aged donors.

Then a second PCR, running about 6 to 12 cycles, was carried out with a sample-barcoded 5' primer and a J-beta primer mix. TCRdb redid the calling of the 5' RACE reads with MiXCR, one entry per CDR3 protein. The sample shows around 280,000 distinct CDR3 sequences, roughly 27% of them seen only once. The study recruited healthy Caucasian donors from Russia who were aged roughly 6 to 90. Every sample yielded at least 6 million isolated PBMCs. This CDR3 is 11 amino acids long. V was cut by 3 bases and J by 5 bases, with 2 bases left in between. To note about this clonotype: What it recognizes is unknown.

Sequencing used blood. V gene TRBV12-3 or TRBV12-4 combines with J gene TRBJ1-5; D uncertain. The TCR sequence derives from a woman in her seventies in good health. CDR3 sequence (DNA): TGTGCCAGCAGTTTGGATCAGCCCCAGCATTTT. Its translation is CASSLDQPQHF.